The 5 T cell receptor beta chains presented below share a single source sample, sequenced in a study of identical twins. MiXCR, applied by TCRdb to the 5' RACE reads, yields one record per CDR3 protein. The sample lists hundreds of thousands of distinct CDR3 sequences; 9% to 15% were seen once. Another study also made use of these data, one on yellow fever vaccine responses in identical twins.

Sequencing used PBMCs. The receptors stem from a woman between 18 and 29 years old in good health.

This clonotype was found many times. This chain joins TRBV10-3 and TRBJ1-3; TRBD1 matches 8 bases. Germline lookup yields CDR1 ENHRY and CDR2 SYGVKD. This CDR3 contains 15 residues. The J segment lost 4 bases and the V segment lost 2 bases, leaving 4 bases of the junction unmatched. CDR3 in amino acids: CAISEPGQGGNTIYF. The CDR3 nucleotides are TGTGCCATCAGTGAGCCCGGACAGGGAGGAAACACCATATATTTT.

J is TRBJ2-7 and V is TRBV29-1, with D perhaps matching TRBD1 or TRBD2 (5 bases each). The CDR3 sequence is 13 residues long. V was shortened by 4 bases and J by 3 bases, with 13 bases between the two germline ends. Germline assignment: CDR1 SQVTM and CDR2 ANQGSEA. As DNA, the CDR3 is TGCAGCGTTGCGGACGGGACCGACTACGAGCAGTACTTC. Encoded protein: CSVADGTDYEQYF.

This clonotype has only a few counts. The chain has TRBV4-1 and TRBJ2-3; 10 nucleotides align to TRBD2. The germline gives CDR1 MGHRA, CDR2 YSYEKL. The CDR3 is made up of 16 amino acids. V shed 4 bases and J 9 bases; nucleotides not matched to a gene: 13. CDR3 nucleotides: TGCGCCAGCAGCCCCCAAGGCGGTGAGCGGGAGGGCACGCAGTATTTT. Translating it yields CASSPQGGEREGTQYF.

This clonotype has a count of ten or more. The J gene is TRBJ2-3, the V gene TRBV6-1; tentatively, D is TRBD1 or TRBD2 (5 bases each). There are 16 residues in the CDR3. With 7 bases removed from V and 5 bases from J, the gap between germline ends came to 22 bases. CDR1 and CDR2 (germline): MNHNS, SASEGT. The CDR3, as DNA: TGTGCCAGCACCCAGCGGTCGGGGCAGCGGCTAGATACGCAGTATTTT. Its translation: CASTQRSGQRLDTQYF.

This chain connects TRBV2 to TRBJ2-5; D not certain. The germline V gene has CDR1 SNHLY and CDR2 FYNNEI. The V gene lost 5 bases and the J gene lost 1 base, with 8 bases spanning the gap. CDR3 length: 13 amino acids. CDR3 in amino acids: CASSRNRQETQYF. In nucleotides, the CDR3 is TGTGCCAGCAGTAGGAACCGCCAAGAGACCCAGTACTTC. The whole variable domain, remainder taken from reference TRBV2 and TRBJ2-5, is EPEVTQTPSHQVTQMGQEVILRCVPISNHLYFYWYRQILGQKVEFLVSFYNNEISEKSEIFDDQFSVERPDGSNFTLKIRSTKLEDSAMYFCASSRNRQETQYFGPGTRLLVL.